This record looks at one T cell receptor (beta chain) sequence and its context. Antigen unknown. These data come from a study of T-cell reconstitution after alpha-beta-depleted transplantation in children. Study-wide findings and caveats: T cells produced anew were the main source of T-cell counts and diversity one year after transplant. Reportedly, roughly two months post-transplant, alpha-beta T cells arose from several hundred expanded graft clones. After transplant, high TCRbeta diversity at day 60 in some patients arose from surviving recipient T cells and thymic progenitors.

The V and J ends lost 3 bases and 5 bases respectively, with 10 bases between them. The germline V gene encodes CDR1 WNHNN and CDR2 SYGVQD (reference sequence). This CDR3 region has 13 residues. A library of TCRbeta sequences, prepared with unique molecular identifiers, was generated. TCRdb processed the PCR reads anew with MiXCR; each CDR3 protein has one entry. Among about 220,000 distinct CDR3 sequences listed, approximately 15% were seen once. The source is a male patient aged 2 to 10 who had a stem cell transplant for acute lymphoblastic leukemia, so the T cells may come from the graft donor. The V gene is TRBV10-1, the J gene TRBJ2-5; the D is unclear. Sequenced here: PBMCs, mostly from graft donor cells, sampled 360 days after TCRalphabeta/CD19-depleted stem cell transplant. CDR3 nucleotide sequence: TGCGCCAGCAGTGAAAATAATAGGGAGACCCAGTACTTC. It is translated as CASSENNRETQYF.